This T cell receptor beta chain was recovered during a study of cytomegalovirus exposure and HLA in healthy donors (dated by TCRdb to about 2017). Some background on the complete study: In an earlier analysis of 587 of the donors, approximately 300 Gb of sequence data and 117 million unique TCR beta sequences from some 170 million T cells were reported. An early release covering 500 to 750 HLA-typed donors comprised roughly 300 gigabases of sequencing data and tens of millions of unique TCR sequences. Of the 350 to 400 genotyped donors, approximately 83% fell in the genetic ancestry cluster associated with self-reported Caucasian donors. The study aimed to test whether signatures of past pathogen exposure could be identified by cataloging public T cell receptors. Using immunosequencing, the study profiled T cell repertoires from 640 or so subjects and related those repertoires to cytomegalovirus serostatus. Besides the first cohort of more than 650 subjects, a separate validation cohort made up of 95 to 150 different subjects was used. The study combined high-throughput TCR immunosequencing, statistical association of individual TCRs with disease status, and machine learning to predict cytomegalovirus infection status. In a later analysis, previously published TCR beta repertoires from 666 donors were re-analyzed and high-resolution HLA genotyping was added so that TCR occurrence patterns could be studied. Rather than using new phenotypic data, the later analysis identified candidate immune exposures from TCR beta sequences and from how often those sequences occurred across donors. An earlier analysis of several hundred of the donors applied high-throughput TCR beta sequencing to assess whether each TCR beta V gene segment acted as functional or pseudogenic. Donor age, sex, ethnicity and CMV serostatus were compiled together with the repertoire data. In a later genetic analysis, genome-wide SNP genotypes for 398 of the 666 donors were used, and that subset was treated as a discovery cohort. Every repertoire in the discovery cohort had been generated on one and the same sequencing platform. Class I and class II HLA loci were covered by the typing at four-digit resolution. Typing coverage varied by locus: roughly 620-630 donors for A, B, C, DRB1 and DQB1; approximately 560 for DQA1; around 610 for DPA1; 450 to 480 for DPB1. Five DR-DQ haplotypes were handled as single units for association and clustering because linkage in the cohort was strong. On average, around 230,000 unique TCR beta nucleotide sequences were sequenced per donor among a few hundred genotyped donors of the cohort, with roughly 18% of those sequences being non-productive.

In this sample, this clone turned up a few times. Its antigen is currently not known. Base quality data are lacking; no much larger clone is found one base away. The research as a whole found: A total of 150 or so TCR beta chains were listed by the study as associated with cytomegalovirus. Specific HLA alleles were associated with 18,000 or so TCR beta sequences at a false discovery rate of 0.05 in a later analysis. A later genetic analysis reported fewer N-insertions in productive TCRs among donors in an Asian-associated ancestry cluster than the approximately 670-donor mean. Because the 87-base-pair reads could not distinguish some IMGT-functional V segments, including TRBV6-2 and TRBV6-3, those segments were excluded. V-gene and J-gene trimming of TCR beta chains was associated with a missense DCLRE1C variant in a later genetic analysis, and the association was replicated in an independent cohort. For the cohort, immune exposure information was limited to CMV serostatus. The classifier was reported to diagnose cytomegalovirus status with high specificity and sensitivity in both the original cohort and the validation cohort. HLA typing was unavailable for some donors at each locus, so association tests used only the typed subset. Most CMV-associated TCR beta chains appeared to be HLA-restricted in a later analysis, and the HLA associations seemed to be driven largely by CMV exposure. Across donors, most TCR sequences were observed very rarely, whereas some public TCRs were present in many individuals. A later analysis reported that several top co-occurrence clusters appeared linked to parvovirus B19, influenza, CMV and Epstein-Barr virus. In an earlier analysis of approximately 600 of the donors, most TCR beta V segments were observed in productive rearrangements about 90% or about 30% of the time, broadly matching IMGT annotations. When HLA alleles, especially DR and DQ, strongly co-occurred, TCR associations were difficult to assign to individual alleles. A group of highly shared sequence variants was considered likely to be a technical artifact of the sequencing pipeline. It was suggested by the authors that the approach could potentially be generalized to other disease states and immunological phenotypes. A few of the identified cytomegalovirus-associated TCR beta chains were confirmed in vitro to be specific for cytomegalovirus antigens. In a later analysis, TCR association rates were found to vary across HLA loci, with the most associated TCRs seen for DRB1 alleles and the fewest for HLA-C alleles. Roughly uniform sequencing depth across donors was assumed in presence/absence analyses, although this assumption may not hold. Linkage disequilibrium might explain the correlated functional status among segregating V segments, but an unknown experimental factor could not be excluded. This cohort had only TCR beta chains sequenced, and the lack of alpha or paired-chain data limited which features could be detected. Because counts were too low, more than 15 rarely observed V segments, including chromosome 9 orphons, were excluded from the earlier analysis of roughly 580 of the donors. Compared with equally common non-associated chains, HLA-associated TCR beta chains in a later analysis were more clonally expanded and had lower generation probabilities. A further reported finding was that TCR beta sequences accurately predicted the HLA-A and HLA-B alleles for most subjects in the first cohort.

The CDR3 spans 15 residues, from the cysteine through the phenylalanine. Only the CDR3 part of the read is kept: 45 bases, read in frame from the first base. Relative to germline, V is 0 bases shorter and J is 8 bases shorter, with 13 bases between their ends. CDR1 and CDR2 are read off the germline V gene (reference sequence) as LNHNV and YYDKDF. The cohort was made up of about 670 healthy bone marrow donors. All cohort members were sampled while nominally healthy, although unrecorded immune exposures were likely present. The donor was CMV seropositive and was included in the group of 250 to 350 seropositive cohort members. Every donor gave a peripheral blood sample, and the peripheral blood mononuclear cells from that sample were used for TCR beta sequencing. The Qiagen DNeasy Blood Extraction Kit was used to extract genomic DNA from the blood cell samples. The library was built by means of the immunoSEQ multiplex PCR assay. For the multiplex PCR, a mixture combining 60 forward primers for TCR Vbeta segments and 13 reverse primers for TCR Jbeta segments was used. Amplification of the CDR3 region of rearranged TCR beta genes was performed with a multiplex PCR assay on genomic DNA. The Illumina HiSeq System was used to sequence the amplified TCR beta libraries as 87-base-pair reads. On the study's bioinformatics: In a later analysis, about 80 million unique TCR beta chains were counted across the approximately 640 repertoires, and about 9.9 million of these chains were shared by at least two donors. Raw reads were error-corrected and collapsed into unique sequences with a nearest-neighbor algorithm that merged closely related sequences to remove PCR and sequencing errors. V, D and J gene segments were assigned by aligning CDR3 sequences to IMGT reference sequences. For a sequence to be retained, a match of at least six nucleotides to both a V gene segment and a J gene segment was required. A rearrangement counted as productive if the CDR3 had no stop codons and remained in frame with V and J, and every other rearrangement counted as non-productive. CDR3 was defined by IMGT convention, running from the second conserved V-encoded cysteine to the conserved J-encoded phenylalanine. Sequences without an unambiguous match to a single V gene segment were excluded from the earlier analysis of 450 to 750 of the donors. In an earlier analysis of around 600 of the donors, V segments were called functional above 56.7% productive rearrangements and were called segregating when the between-donor standard deviation exceeded 5%. A statistical classification framework was built for diagnosing cytomegalovirus status from the catalog of TCR beta chain sequences. A later analysis assigned V and J genes by comparing TCR nucleotide sequences with IMGT/GENE-DB human TR gene sequences. The TCRdist pipeline was used in a later analysis to assign CDR3 sequences and most-parsimonious VDJ recombination scenarios. In a later analysis, each TCR beta chain was defined by its CDR3 amino acid sequence together with its V-gene family, and reads lacking a unique V-gene family were excluded. In a later analysis, approximately 640 highly shared, low-generation-probability nucleotide sequences were removed to address suspected cross-contamination and a sequencing artifact. For each public chain, a later analysis derived a clonal expansion index from normalized ranks of inferred template counts within each repertoire. Generation probabilities in a later analysis came from a VDJ recombination model fitted to out-of-frame rearrangements, and those results were checked against IGoR. In a later analysis, TCR-TCR, TCR-HLA and TCR-CMV co-occurrence was scored with hypergeometric tests, and a repertoire-size bias correction was applied to TCR pairs. A later analysis estimated false discovery rates by permuting HLA or CMV assignments 20 times. A later analysis grouped co-occurring TCRs with DBSCAN, adding TCRdist sequence similarity when clustering within HLA-allele-positive subsets. For co-occurrence clustering, repertoires with fewer than 30,000 or more than 120,000 public chains were excluded, along with four or five repertoires with anomalous nucleotide sharing. TCRdb's version of the immuneACCESS table is confined to in-frame rearrangements and falls short of the full clone set. An unresolved V gene accounts for under half of the shortfall where checked; the remainder is of unknown origin. The V and J calls and clone size come from that table; D and trimming were worked out from the DNA. For this sample the table gives over 120,000 clones, of which 70% to 85% were detected only once. The top ten clones comprise around a tenth of the sample.

The sequencing sample was made of PBMCs. In this chain, TRBV15 is recombined with TRBJ1-4; there is no confident call for the D gene. The receptor was isolated from a woman in her sixties in good health and CMV-seropositive. The CDR3 is CATSRDLATEEKLFF. The DNA sequence reads TGTGCCACCAGCAGAGATTTGGCAACCGAAGAAAAACTGTTTTTT.